The 7 T cell receptor beta chains below were found in one sample sequenced in a study of shared clonotypes between healthy human individuals. Clones were sequenced by immunoSEQ multiplex PCR, and TCRdb holds only the in-frame ones, with some missing. This table has roughly 400,000 clones, 90% to 98% appearing once. Sequences were obtained from memory CD8+ T cells sorted from blood. Subset reported: CD45RO+ cells pooled with CCR7-negative TemRA cells. The receptors shown here come from a man younger than 45 in good health.

This chain links TRBV2 with TRBJ2-3; D ambiguous. Trimming took 6 bases from V and 3 from J, leaving 13 bases between them. Germline V gene lookup returns CDR1 SNHLY and CDR2 FYNNEI. The CDR3 sequence is 14 residues long. The CDR3 loop reads CASRGPPRTDTQYF. CDR3 sequence (DNA): TGTGCCAGCAGAGGACCCCCGCGGACAGATACGCAGTATTTT.

V is TRBV10-3 and J is TRBJ2-5, with a weak D call TRBD2 (5 bases). CDR3 length: 13 residues. The ends were cut back, 10 bases at V and 5 bases at J, with 17 bases in the middle. Germline-derived CDR1 and CDR2 are ENHRY and SYGVKD. CDR3 loop: CASSRGFMETQYF. The CDR3 DNA sequence: TGTGCCAGCTCACGGGGTTTTATGGAGACCCAGTACTTC.

About this clone itself: In the same sample, other DNA sequences code for this CDR3. The gene calls are TRBV18 and TRBJ2-7; 7 bases line up with TRBD1. The junction had 2 bases not matched to a gene; V was cut back by 3 bases and J by 0 bases. The CDR3 runs 14 residues. Germline values: CDR1 KGHSH, CDR2 LQKENI. The CDR3 bases are TGTGCCAGCTCACCGGACAGGAGCTCCTACGAGCAGTACTTC. Residues: CASSPDRSSYEQYF.

The rearrangement joins TRBV28 to TRBJ1-5; D perhaps matches TRBD1 (5 bases). Germline assignment: CDR1 MDHEN and CDR2 SYDVKM. CDR3 length: 17 amino acids. Trimming removed 10 bases at V and 0 bases at J, with 22 bases between. The CDR3 nucleotides are TGTGCCACCCGAACCAGGCAGGGAATCAATAGCAATCAGCCCCAGCATTTT. It yields the protein CATRTRQGINSNQPQHF.

DNA for the CDR3: TGTGCCAGCAGTCCCCACGACAGGGGGCCCTACAATGAGCAGTTCTTC. Translation gives CASSPHDRGPYNEQFF. The chain employs TRBV25-1 and TRBJ2-1, with 10 bases that match TRBD1. Trimming removed 5 bases from V and 2 bases from J; junction bases left unmatched: 6. CDR1 MGHDK and CDR2 SYGVNS come from the germline V gene. The CDR3 has 16 residues.

A remark on this clone: The same CDR3 also results from other DNA sequences found in this sample. This chain uses TRBV5-1 with TRBJ2-1, with 9 bases lining up with TRBD2. Per the germline V gene, CDR1 is SGHRS and CDR2 is YFSETQ. The CDR3 totals 14 residues. Trimming removed 0 bases from V and 5 bases from J; junction bases left unmatched: 0. The CDR3 is CASSLGLADNEQFF. In nucleotides, the CDR3 is TGCGCCAGCAGCTTGGGACTAGCGGACAATGAGCAGTTCTTC.

The rearrangement uses TRBV28 and TRBJ1-2, with D hard to call. CDR1 is MDHEN and CDR2 is SYDVKM in the germline V gene. CDR3 size: 13 residues. The germline V and J ends were trimmed by 6 bases and 3 bases, with 11 bases remaining between them. The CDR3, as DNA: TGTGCCAGCAGCAACGTAGGGTACTATGGCTACACCTTC. It encodes CASSNVGYYGYTF.